These T cell receptor beta chains were read from a single sample in a study of T-cell reconstitution after alpha-beta-depleted transplantation in children. MiXCR was run by TCRdb on the PCR reads, yielding one entry per CDR3 protein. The data contain approximately 800,000 distinct CDR3 sequences, 16% of them singletons. This sample comprised PBMCs, mostly from graft donor cells, obtained 360 days after TCRalphabeta/CD19-depleted stem cell transplant. The receptor set was obtained from a male patient younger than 18 who had a stem cell transplant for acute lymphoblastic leukemia, so the T cells may come from the graft donor. Both conserved end residues are part of each CDR3. D genes are given only for firm matches. Clone size is stated in some rows and not others, as once, few, many or a class when expanded.

.	TRBV12-3/TRBV12-4	TRBJ2-3	TRBD2	CASSLAASGRMGADTQYF	TGTGCCAGCAGTTTAGCGGCTAGCGGGAGGATGGGCGCAGATACGCAGTATTTT
many	TRBV5-6	TRBJ2-3	.	CASSTWRFTDTQYF	TGTGCCAGCAGTACCTGGAGATTCACAGATACGCAGTATTTT
few	TRBV20-1	TRBJ1-5	.	CSAQSFGGELGQPQHF	TGCAGTGCCCAAAGTTTCGGAGGGGAATTGGGTCAGCCCCAGCATTTT
many	TRBV5-1	TRBJ2-7	.	CASSLREGAYEQYF	TGCGCCAGCAGCTTGAGGGAGGGGGCGTACGAGCAGTACTTC
.	TRBV5-1	TRBJ2-7	.	CASSLDQGGAYEQYF	TGCGCCAGCAGCTTGGACCAGGGAGGCGCCTACGAGCAGTACTTC
.	TRBV7-3	TRBJ2-1	TRBD1	CASSLTGTGEKQFF	TGTGCCAGCAGCTTAACCGGGACAGGGGAGAAGCAGTTCTTC
many	TRBV3-1	TRBJ2-1	TRBD1	CASSFRDRVREQFF	TGTGCCAGCAGCTTCCGGGACAGGGTCCGGGAGCAGTTCTTC
many	TRBV27	TRBJ2-2	TRBD1	CASSFKDRVAGELFF	TGTGCCAGCAGTTTCAAGGACAGGGTCGCCGGGGAGCTGTTTTTT
.	TRBV29-1	TRBJ2-1	.	CSVGRLLSYKEQFF	TGCAGCGTTGGTAGGTTACTCTCCTACAAAGAGCAGTTCTTC
few	TRBV27	TRBJ1-2	.	CASSANYYGYTF	TGTGCCAGCAGTGCGAACTACTATGGCTACACCTTC
few	TRBV6-1	TRBJ2-1	TRBD1	CASRPGQGRRNEQFF	TGTGCCAGCAGACCGGGACAGGGGAGGAGGAATGAGCAGTTCTTC
few	TRBV15	TRBJ2-5	.	CATSRDTRVKETQYF	TGTGCCACCAGCAGAGATACTCGGGTTAAGGAGACCCAGTACTTC
.	TRBV28	TRBJ2-6	.	CASSSTGASSGANVLTF	TGTGCCAGCAGTTCAACTGGCGCCAGCTCTGGGGCCAACGTCCTGACTTTC
few	TRBV3-1	TRBJ2-5	TRBD2	CASSHRRLAGGSQRETQYF	TGTGCCAGCAGCCACCGAAGACTAGCGGGAGGCTCGCAAAGGGAGACCCAGTACTTC
few	TRBV5-1	TRBJ2-1	.	CASSLVGPAYNEQFF	TGCGCCAGCAGCTTGGTGGGGCCTGCCTACAATGAGCAGTTCTTC
many	TRBV4-2	TRBJ2-1	TRBD2	CASSRGLAGGLSDEQFF	TGTGCCAGCAGCCGAGGACTAGCGGGAGGGCTTAGCGATGAGCAGTTCTTC
.	TRBV11-2	TRBJ2-2	.	CASSLIPSAEPNTGELFF	TGTGCCAGCAGCTTAATTCCTAGCGCCGAGCCGAACACCGGGGAGCTGTTTTTT
few	TRBV7-6	TRBJ2-1	.	CASSLVGALVNEQFF	TGTGCCAGCAGCTTAGTGGGAGCTTTAGTAAATGAGCAGTTCTTC
few	TRBV27	TRBJ2-7	.	CASSTSDVRWVEQYF	TGTGCCAGCAGTACGTCAGACGTCCGGTGGGTGGAGCAGTACTTC
.	TRBV11-2	TRBJ1-4	.	CASSFETNEKLFF	TGTGCCAGCAGCTTCGAGACTAATGAAAAACTGTTTTTT
many	TRBV5-1	TRBJ2-7	TRBD2	CASSSTSGVSYEQYF	TGCGCCAGCAGCTCGACTAGCGGGGTCTCCTACGAGCAGTACTTC
few	TRBV20-1	TRBJ2-1	TRBD2	CSAPLPLAGVEPSSYNEQFF	TGCAGTGCCCCGCTTCCACTAGCGGGAGTCGAGCCGAGCTCCTACAATGAGCAGTTCTTC
once	TRBV9	TRBJ2-1	TRBD1	CASSVGLIGQAINEQFF	TGTGCCAGCAGCGTAGGACTAATTGGACAGGCGATCAATGAGCAGTTCTTC
few	TRBV6-1	TRBJ2-7	TRBD1	CASSTGTGGEQYF	TGTGCCAGCAGTACCGGGACAGGGGGCGAGCAGTACTTC
.	TRBV2	TRBJ2-7	TRBD1	CASSERGQGTYEQYF	TGTGCCAGCAGTGAAAGGGGACAGGGGACCTACGAGCAGTACTTC
.	TRBV7-6	TRBJ2-1	TRBD1	CASSFSGQGFNEQFF	TGTGCCAGCAGCTTCTCGGGACAGGGGTTCAATGAGCAGTTCTTC
few	TRBV10-3	TRBJ2-1	TRBD2	CAISIPGLAGGDEQFF	TGTGCCATCAGTATTCCGGGACTAGCGGGAGGAGATGAGCAGTTCTTC
many	TRBV5-6	TRBJ2-7	.	CASSLWGATWGALSYEQYF	TGTGCCAGCAGCTTGTGGGGGGCCACATGGGGCGCTTTATCCTACGAGCAGTACTTC
many	TRBV29-1	TRBJ1-5	.	CSVDNGDQPQHF	TGCAGCGTCGACAATGGGGATCAGCCCCAGCATTTT